These T cell receptor beta chains were read from a single sample in a study of OX40 agonist ivuxolimab in advanced cancers. Profiling relied on immunoSEQ multiplex PCR, and the TCRdb table lists in-frame clones only, not all of them. Of about 90,000 clones listed, roughly 89% are singletons. The material was CD4+ or CD8+ T cells sorted from blood, obtained in a trial of the OX40 agonist ivuxolimab. Source of these receptors: an adult with an advanced solid tumor such as melanoma, head and neck, liver or kidney cancer. Both conserved end residues are part of each CDR3. The order of the fields is D gene, V gene, clone size, J gene, CDR3 protein, CDR3 DNA. D genes are given only for firm matches. Clone size appears in some rows only: once, few, many, or a class for an expanded clone.

-	TRBV7-3	-	TRBJ2-3	CASSLSLVGTDTQYF	TGTGCCAGCAGCTTAAGCCTGGTAGGCACAGATACGCAGTATTTT
-	TRBV4-3	-	TRBJ2-2	CASSQDLGGELFF	TGCGCCAGCAGCCAAGATCTAGGCGGGGAGCTGTTTTTT
-	TRBV28	-	TRBJ2-2	CASSPTVNTGELFF	TGTGCCAGCAGTCCGACCGTGAACACCGGGGAGCTGTTTTTT
-	TRBV7-6	-	TRBJ2-3	CASSSPPSTDTQYF	TGTGCCAGCAGCTCCCCCCCGAGCACAGATACGCAGTATTTT
TRBD1	TRBV7-8	-	TRBJ2-7	CASSLAGQYEQYF	TGTGCCAGCAGCTTAGCGGGACAGTACGAGCAGTACTTC
TRBD1	TRBV27	-	TRBJ1-6	CASSLSRSREGALTWGSPLHF	TGTGCCAGCAGTTTATCGCGGTCACGGGAGGGGGCGCTTACGTGGGGTTCACCCCTCCACTTT
TRBD2	TRBV19	-	TRBJ2-1	CASSMDGGAWNEQFF	TGTGCCAGTAGTATGGACGGGGGGGCATGGAATGAGCAGTTCTTC
-	TRBV28	-	TRBJ1-3	CASRRGQSGNTIYF	TGTGCCAGCAGGCGGGGACAATCAGGAAACACCATATATTTT
-	TRBV30	-	TRBJ1-5	CAWSTQINQPQHF	TGTGCCTGGAGTACACAGATCAATCAGCCCCAGCATTTT
-	TRBV7-8	-	TRBJ2-3	CASSWDSRGTQYF	TGTGCCAGCAGCTGGGACTCCCGGGGTACGCAGTATTTT
TRBD1	TRBV19	once	TRBJ2-7	CASSTGQGSSYEQYF	TGTGCCAGTAGTACAGGACAGGGGTCTTCGTACGAGCAGTACTTC
-	TRBV5-1	-	TRBJ2-4	CASRDGSKNIQYF	TGCGCCAGCCGCGACGGATCCAAAAACATTCAGTACTTC
-	TRBV9	-	TRBJ1-1	CASSVDQAREAFF	TGTGCCAGCAGCGTAGACCAGGCTCGTGAAGCTTTCTTT